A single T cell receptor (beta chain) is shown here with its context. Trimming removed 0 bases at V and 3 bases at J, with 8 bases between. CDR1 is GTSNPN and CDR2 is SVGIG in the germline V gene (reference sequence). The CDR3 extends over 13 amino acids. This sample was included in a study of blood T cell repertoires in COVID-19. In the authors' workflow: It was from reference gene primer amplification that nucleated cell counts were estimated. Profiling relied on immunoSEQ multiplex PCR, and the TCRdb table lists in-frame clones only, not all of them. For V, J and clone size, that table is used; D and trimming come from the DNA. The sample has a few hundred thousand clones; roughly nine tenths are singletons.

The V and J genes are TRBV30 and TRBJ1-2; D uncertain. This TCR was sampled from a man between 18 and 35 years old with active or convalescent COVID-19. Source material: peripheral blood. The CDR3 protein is CAWSVRLDYGYTF. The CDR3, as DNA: TGTGCCTGGAGTGTTCGGTTGGACTATGGCTACACCTTC.